The present TCR beta chain was sequenced within a study of cytomegalovirus exposure and HLA in healthy donors. Study overall: T cells numbering about 179 million yielded 100 million to 120 million unique TCR beta sequences in an earlier analysis.

Findings of the study overall: In a later analysis, donors in an Asian-associated ancestry cluster reportedly had fewer N-insertions in productive TCRs than the cohort mean. Rarity marked most TCR sequences, yet some public TCRs occurred in many donors. Available immune exposure information was restricted to CMV serostatus only.

The PCR contained 60 Vbeta and 13 Jbeta primers. Here immunoSEQ multiplex PCR was the method, and the copy in TCRdb shows in-frame clones only, minus some. The data contain about 160,000 clones, over 75% of them singletons. A remark on this clone: What it binds is unknown.

Trimming cost V 1 base and J 1 base, with 10 bases left between them. The CDR3 totals 15 residues. Germline V gives CDR1 LGHNT, CDR2 FRNRAP. V and J are TRBV12-5 and TRBJ1-1; D is uncertain. Sequencing was done on a sample of PBMCs. The origin of this receptor is a man between 40 and 49 years old in good health and CMV-seronegative. CDR3: CASGLAPRRNTEAFF. The CDR3 region has the DNA TGTGCTAGTGGTTTGGCCCCACGGAGGAACACTGAAGCTTTCTTT.